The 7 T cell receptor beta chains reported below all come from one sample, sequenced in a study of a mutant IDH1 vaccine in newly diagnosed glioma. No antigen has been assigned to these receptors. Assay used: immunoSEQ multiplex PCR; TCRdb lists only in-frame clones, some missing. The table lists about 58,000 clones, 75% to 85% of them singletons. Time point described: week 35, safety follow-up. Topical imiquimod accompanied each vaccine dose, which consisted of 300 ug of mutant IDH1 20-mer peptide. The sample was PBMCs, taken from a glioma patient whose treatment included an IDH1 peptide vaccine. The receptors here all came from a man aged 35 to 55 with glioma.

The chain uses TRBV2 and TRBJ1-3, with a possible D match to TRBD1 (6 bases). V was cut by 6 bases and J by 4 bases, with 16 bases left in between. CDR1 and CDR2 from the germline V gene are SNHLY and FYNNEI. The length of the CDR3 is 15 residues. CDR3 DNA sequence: TGTGCCAGCAGGGGCGACAGGAGACTAGGAAACACCATATATTTT. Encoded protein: CASRGDRRLGNTIYF.

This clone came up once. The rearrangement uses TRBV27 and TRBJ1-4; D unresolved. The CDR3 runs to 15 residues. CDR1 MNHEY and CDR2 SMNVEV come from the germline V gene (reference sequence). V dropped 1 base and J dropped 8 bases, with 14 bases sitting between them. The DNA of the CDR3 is TGTGCCAGCAGTTTATTAGCCCGGACGGTCGAAAAACTGTTTTTT. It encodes CASSLLARTVEKLFF.

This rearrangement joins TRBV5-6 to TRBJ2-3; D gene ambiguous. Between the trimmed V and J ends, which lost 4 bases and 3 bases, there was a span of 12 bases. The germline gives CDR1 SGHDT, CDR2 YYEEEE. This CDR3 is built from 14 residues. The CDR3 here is CASSGSLGTDTQYF. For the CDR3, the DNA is TGTGCCAGCAGCGGCAGCCTGGGGACAGATACGCAGTATTTT.

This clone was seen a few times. In DNA form, the CDR3 reads TGTGCCAGCAGCTCCGGGGCTGACTACGAGCAGTACTTC. This encodes CASSSGADYEQYF. The chain couples TRBV11-2 to TRBJ2-7, with D perhaps assigned TRBD1 or TRBD2 (5 bases each). CDR1 SGHAT and CDR2 FQNNGV come from the germline V gene. The CDR3 loop spans 13 amino acids. The ends were cut back, 4 bases at V and 3 bases at J, with 10 bases in the middle.

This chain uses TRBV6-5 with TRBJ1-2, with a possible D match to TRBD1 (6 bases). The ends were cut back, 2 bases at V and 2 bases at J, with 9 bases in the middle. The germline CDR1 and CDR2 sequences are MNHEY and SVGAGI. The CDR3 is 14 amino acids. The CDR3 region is CASSYLGQNYGYTF. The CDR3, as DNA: TGTGCCAGCAGTTACCTCGGACAGAACTATGGCTACACCTTC.

The CDR3: CAWSPPGDSPLHF. CDR3 bases: TGTGCCTGGAGTCCCCCAGGGGATTCACCCCTCCACTTT. The chain carries TRBV30 and TRBJ1-6, with D perhaps matching TRBD1 (6 bases). Between the trimmed V and J ends, which lost 2 bases and 8 bases, there was a span of 10 bases. Looked up from germline, CDR1 is GTSNPN and CDR2 is SVGIG (reference sequence). The CDR3 extends over 13 amino acids.

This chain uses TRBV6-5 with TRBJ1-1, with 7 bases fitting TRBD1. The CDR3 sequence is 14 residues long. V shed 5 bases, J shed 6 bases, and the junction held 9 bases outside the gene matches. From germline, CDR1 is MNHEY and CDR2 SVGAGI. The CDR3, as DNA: TGTGCCAGCAGTACGACAGGGAGAAGGCCTGAAGCTTTCTTT. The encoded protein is CASSTTGRRPEAFF.